This passage covers 16 T cell receptor beta chains from one sample sequenced in a study of OX40 agonist ivuxolimab in advanced cancers. Sequenced by immunoSEQ multiplex PCR; TCRdb stores in-frame clones only, minus some. Among some 31,000 clones, roughly 92% were seen once, and the ten largest hold roughly 10%. The sample was CD4+ or CD8+ T cells sorted from blood, taken in a trial of the OX40 agonist ivuxolimab. These receptors were taken from an adult with an advanced solid tumor such as melanoma, head and neck, liver or kidney cancer.

The V gene is TRBV21-1, the J gene TRBJ1-5. TRBV21-1 is assigned pseudogene status. This CDR3 is built from 14 residues. The CDR3 sequence: CASQRSFSNQPQHF. The DNA for the CDR3 is TGTGCCAGCCAGCGGTCGTTTAGCAATCAGCCCCAGCATTTT.

This rearrangement joins TRBV7-8 to TRBJ1-5; TRBD1 aligns across 11 bases. Germline V gene sequence: CDR1 SGHVS, CDR2 FQNEAQ. The CDR3 sequence is 15 residues long. V was pared by 6 bases and J by 4 bases, with 5 bases of the junction left unmatched. The CDR3 region has the DNA TGTGCCAGCAGTCCTTGGGACAGGGGGAATCAGCCCCAGCATTTT. Translated, it gives CASSPWDRGNQPQHF.

CDR3 in DNA: TGCAGCGTTGAGGGAGGCGACACAGATACGCAGTATTTT. Translation gives CSVEGGDTDTQYF. The V and J genes are TRBV29-1 and TRBJ2-3; possibly TRBD2 for D (6 bases). Germline V gene sequence: CDR1 SQVTM, CDR2 ANQGSEA. Deletions cut 3 bases from V and 2 bases from J, with 9 bases between. This CDR3 region has 13 residues.

The chain has TRBV19 and TRBJ2-7; 9 bases match TRBD1. J gave up 4 bases and V 4 bases, and 5 bases lay outside the gene matches. The CDR3 contains 14 residues. Germline CDR1 LNHDA, CDR2 SQIVND (reference sequence). DNA of the CDR3: TGTGCCAGTAGTACACAGGGGGCAGGGTACGAGCAGTACTTC. It yields the protein CASSTQGAGYEQYF.

The chain uses TRBV4-1 and TRBJ2-1; 9 positions agree with TRBD2. With 0 bases clipped from V and 13 bases from J, the junction kept 7 bases outside the gene matches. Germline values: CDR1 MGHRA, CDR2 YSYEKL. The CDR3 runs 14 residues. The CDR3 bases are TGCGCCAGCAGCCAAGATAGGGCTAGCGGGGAACAGTTCTTC. This gives the protein CASSQDRASGEQFF.

CDR3 protein: CASSEGLAGLVTDTQYF. CDR3 nucleotide sequence: TGTGCCAGCAGCGAAGGACTAGCGGGCCTTGTCACAGATACGCAGTATTTT. V is TRBV9 and J is TRBJ2-3; 11 nucleotides agree with TRBD2. This CDR3 region has 17 residues. CDR1 is SGDLS and CDR2 is YYNGEE in the germline V gene. The junction had 8 bases not matched to a gene; V was cut back by 3 bases and J by 2 bases. The complete variable domain, with remaining parts taken from reference TRBV9 and TRBJ2-3, reads DSGVTQTPKHLITATGQRVTLRCSPRSGDLSVYWYQQSLDQGLQFLIQYYNGEERAKGNILERFSAQQFPDLHSELNLSSLELGDSALYFCASSEGLAGLVTDTQYFGPGTRLTVL.

The chain links TRBV9 to TRBJ1-5; a weak D match, TRBD1 (5 bases). Germline V gives CDR1 SGDLS, CDR2 YYNGEE. Trimming took 0 bases from V and 2 from J, leaving 6 bases between them. The CDR3 extends over 14 amino acids. The CDR3 bases are TGTGCCAGCAGCGTAGGGGGGGGCAATCAGCCCCAGCATTTT. Translating gives CASSVGGGNQPQHF.

V and J are TRBV4-1 and TRBJ2-3, with 7 bases lining up with TRBD1. The CDR3 consists of 17 residues. V dropped 3 bases and J dropped 0; count of bases not matched to a gene: 9. Per germline, CDR1 MGHRA and CDR2 YSYEKL. The CDR3 region has the DNA TGCGCCAGCAGCCAGTCATCGACAGGGATAAGCACAGATACGCAGTATTTT. Translated: CASSQSSTGISTDTQYF.

The chain links TRBV6-5 to TRBJ2-1; 7 bases line up with TRBD1. Germline loops: CDR1 MNHEY, CDR2 SVGAGI. V lost 0 bases, J lost 4 bases, and 6 bases stayed unmatched. The CDR3 consists of 16 residues. DNA for the CDR3: TGTGCCAGCAGTTACTCGACAGGGAACCCTTACAATGAGCAGTTCTTC. This gives the protein CASSYSTGNPYNEQFF.

The chain combines TRBV6-5 with TRBJ1-5; D is undetermined. The CDR3 is 15 residues long. Germline loops: CDR1 MNHEY, CDR2 SVGAGI. The V end lost 0 bases, the J end lost 0 bases, and 6 bases lay between the germline ends. In nucleotides, the CDR3 is TGTGCCAGCAGTTACTCGGGCCCTAGCAATCAGCCCCAGCATTTT. The encoded protein is CASSYSGPSNQPQHF.

V gene TRBV4-1 combines with J gene TRBJ2-5; D ambiguous. V was clipped by 2 bases and J by 5 bases, with 9 bases between them. The CDR3 extends over 13 amino acids. The germline V gene encodes CDR1 MGHRA and CDR2 YSYEKL. The CDR3 DNA follows: TGCGCCAGCAGCCAAATTGGTAAGGAGACCCAGTACTTC. Residues: CASSQIGKETQYF.

The chain recombines TRBV29-1 with TRBJ2-6; TRBD2 is a possible D gene (6 bases). Germline CDR1 SQVTM, CDR2 ANQGSEA. Deletions cut 2 bases from V and 3 bases from J, with 11 bases between. The CDR3 is made up of 15 amino acids. CDR3 in amino acids: CSVESGGIGANVLTF. CDR3 bases: TGCAGCGTTGAAAGTGGGGGGATTGGGGCCAACGTCCTGACTTTC.

The rearrangement uses TRBV13 and TRBJ1-5; D gene uncertain. CDR1 and CDR2 (germline): PRHDT, FYEKMQ (reference sequence). V was pared by 0 bases and J by 6 bases, with 15 bases between. CDR3 length equals 16 residues. The CDR3 spells CASSLGGLGSPQPQHF. The CDR3 DNA is TGTGCCAGCAGCTTAGGGGGGTTAGGATCGCCTCAGCCCCAGCATTTT.

The genes are TRBV5-4 and TRBJ2-5; no clear D gene. CDR3 size: 13 residues. The V and J ends lost 4 bases and 7 bases respectively, with 14 bases between them. Germline V gives CDR1 SGHNT, CDR2 YYREEE (reference sequence). The CDR3 is CASSPRPYWTQYF. CDR3 coding DNA: TGTGCCAGCAGCCCCCGACCGTATTGGACCCAGTACTTC.

The chain joins TRBV11-2 to TRBJ2-1; 8 positions agree with TRBD2. CDR1 and CDR2 (germline): SGHAT, FQNNGV. V lost 1 base and J lost 8; bases outside the gene matches: 4. The CDR3 loop spans 14 amino acids. The CDR3: CASSLAGGPDEQFF. The CDR3 nucleotides read TGTGCCAGCAGCTTAGCGGGAGGGCCCGATGAGCAGTTCTTC.

This clone was recorded once. The rearrangement links TRBV6-4 to TRBJ2-2; the D is unclear. Trimming pared 1 base from V and 4 bases from J, leaving 7 bases between. Germline V gene data show CDR1 as MRHNA and CDR2 as SNTAGT. The CDR3 is 14 amino acids. The chain's CDR3 is CASSDFSSTGELFF. DNA of the CDR3: TGTGCCAGCAGTGACTTCAGTAGCACCGGGGAGCTGTTTTTT.